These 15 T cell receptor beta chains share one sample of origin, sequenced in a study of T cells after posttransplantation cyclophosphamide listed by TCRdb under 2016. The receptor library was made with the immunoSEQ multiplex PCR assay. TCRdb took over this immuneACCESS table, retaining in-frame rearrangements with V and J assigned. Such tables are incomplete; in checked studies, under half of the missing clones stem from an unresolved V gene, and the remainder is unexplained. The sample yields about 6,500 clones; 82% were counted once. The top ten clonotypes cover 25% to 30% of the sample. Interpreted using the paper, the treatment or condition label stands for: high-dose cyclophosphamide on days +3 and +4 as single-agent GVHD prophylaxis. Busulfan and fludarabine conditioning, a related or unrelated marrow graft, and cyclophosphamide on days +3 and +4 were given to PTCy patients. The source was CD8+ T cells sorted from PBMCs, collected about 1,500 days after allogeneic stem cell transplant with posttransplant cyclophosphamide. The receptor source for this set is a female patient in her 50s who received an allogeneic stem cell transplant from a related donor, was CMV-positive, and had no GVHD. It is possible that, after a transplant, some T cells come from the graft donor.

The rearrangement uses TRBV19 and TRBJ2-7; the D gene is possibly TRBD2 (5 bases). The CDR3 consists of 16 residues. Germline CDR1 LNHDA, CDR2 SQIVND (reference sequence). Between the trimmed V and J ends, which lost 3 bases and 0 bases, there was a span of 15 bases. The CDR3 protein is CASSIPVGGSSYEQYF. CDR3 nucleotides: TGTGCCAGTAGTATCCCCGTCGGAGGCAGCTCCTACGAGCAGTACTTC.

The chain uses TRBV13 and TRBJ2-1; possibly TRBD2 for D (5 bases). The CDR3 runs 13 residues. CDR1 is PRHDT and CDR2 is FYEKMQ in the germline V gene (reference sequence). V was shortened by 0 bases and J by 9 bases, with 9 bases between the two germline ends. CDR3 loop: CASSLGHGVEQFF. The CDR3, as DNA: TGTGCCAGCAGCTTAGGCCACGGGGTTGAGCAGTTCTTC.

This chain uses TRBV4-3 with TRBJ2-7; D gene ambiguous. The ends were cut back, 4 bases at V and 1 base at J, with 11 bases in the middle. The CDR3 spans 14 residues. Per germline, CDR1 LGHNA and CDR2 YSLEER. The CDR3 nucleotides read TGCGCCAGCAGCCTAAGCACCATTTCCTACGAGCAGTACTTC. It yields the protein CASSLSTISYEQYF.

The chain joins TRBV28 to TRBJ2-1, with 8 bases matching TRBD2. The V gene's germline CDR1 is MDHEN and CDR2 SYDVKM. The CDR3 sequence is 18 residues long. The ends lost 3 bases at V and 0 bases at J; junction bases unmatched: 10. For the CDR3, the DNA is TGTGCCAGCAGTTTCGAACCGGGAGGGCCCTCCTCCTACAATGAGCAGTTCTTC. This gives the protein CASSFEPGGPSSYNEQFF.

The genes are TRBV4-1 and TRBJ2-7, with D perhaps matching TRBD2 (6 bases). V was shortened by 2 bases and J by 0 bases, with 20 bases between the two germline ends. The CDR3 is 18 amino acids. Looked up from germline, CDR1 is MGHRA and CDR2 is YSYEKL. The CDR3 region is CASSQSQLIADSSYEQYF. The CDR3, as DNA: TGCGCCAGCAGCCAATCACAGTTAATAGCGGATAGCTCCTACGAGCAGTACTTC.

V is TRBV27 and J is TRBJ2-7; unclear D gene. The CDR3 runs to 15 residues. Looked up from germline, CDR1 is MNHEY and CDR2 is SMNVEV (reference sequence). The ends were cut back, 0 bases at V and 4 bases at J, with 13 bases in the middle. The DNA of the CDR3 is TGTGCCAGCAGTTTATCGGCCATGGGCTTTTACGAGCAGTACTTC. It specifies CASSLSAMGFYEQYF.

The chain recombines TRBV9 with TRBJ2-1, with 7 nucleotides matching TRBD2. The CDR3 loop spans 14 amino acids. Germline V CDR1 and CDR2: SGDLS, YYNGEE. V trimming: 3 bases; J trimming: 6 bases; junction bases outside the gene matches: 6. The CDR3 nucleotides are TGTGCCAGCAGCGGAGTAGCGGGTGGCAATGAGCAGTTCTTC. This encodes CASSGVAGGNEQFF.

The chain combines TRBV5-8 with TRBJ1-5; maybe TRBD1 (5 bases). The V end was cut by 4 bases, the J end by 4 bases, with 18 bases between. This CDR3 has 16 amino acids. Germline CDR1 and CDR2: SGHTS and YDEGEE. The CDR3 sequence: CASSPAADSLNQPQHF. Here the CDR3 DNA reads TGTGCCAGCAGCCCAGCAGCCGACAGCCTTAATCAGCCCCAGCATTTT.

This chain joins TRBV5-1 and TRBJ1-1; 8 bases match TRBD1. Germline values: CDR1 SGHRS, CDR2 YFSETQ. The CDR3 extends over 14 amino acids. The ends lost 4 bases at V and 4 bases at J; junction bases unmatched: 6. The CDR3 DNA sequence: TGCGCCAGCAGCCCGGGACAGGCGGCCACTGAAGCTTTCTTT. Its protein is CASSPGQAATEAFF.

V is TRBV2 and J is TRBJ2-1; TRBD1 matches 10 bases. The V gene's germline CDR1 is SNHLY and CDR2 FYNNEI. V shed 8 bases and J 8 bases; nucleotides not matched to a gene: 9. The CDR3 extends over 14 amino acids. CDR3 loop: CASGGQGLEDEQFF. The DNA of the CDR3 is TGTGCCAGCGGGGGACAGGGGCTAGAGGATGAGCAGTTCTTC.

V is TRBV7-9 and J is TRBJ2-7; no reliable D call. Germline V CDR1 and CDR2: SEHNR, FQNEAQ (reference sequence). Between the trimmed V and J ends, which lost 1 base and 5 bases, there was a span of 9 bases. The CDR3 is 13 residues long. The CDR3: CASSLVSPHEQYF. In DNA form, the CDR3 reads TGTGCCAGCAGCTTAGTCTCCCCCCACGAGCAGTACTTC.

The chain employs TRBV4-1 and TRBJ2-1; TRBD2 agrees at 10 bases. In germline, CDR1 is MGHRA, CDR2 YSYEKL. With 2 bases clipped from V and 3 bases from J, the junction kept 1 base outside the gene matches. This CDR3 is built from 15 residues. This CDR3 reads CASSQRTSGYNEQFF. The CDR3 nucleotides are TGCGCCAGCAGCCAAAGGACTAGCGGCTACAATGAGCAGTTCTTC.

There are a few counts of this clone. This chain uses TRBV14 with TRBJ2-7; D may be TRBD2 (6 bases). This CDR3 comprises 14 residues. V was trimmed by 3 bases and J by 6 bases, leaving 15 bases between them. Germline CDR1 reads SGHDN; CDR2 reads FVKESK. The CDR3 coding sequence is TGTGCCAGCAGCCAGCTGGGATTCGGGGGCGAGCAGTACTTC. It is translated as CASSQLGFGGEQYF. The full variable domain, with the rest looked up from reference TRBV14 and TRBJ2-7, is EAGVTQFPSHSVIEKGQTVTLRCDPISGHDNLYWYRRVMGKEIKFLLHFVKESKQDESGMPNNRFLAERTGGTYSTLKVQPAELEDSGVYFCASSQLGFGGEQYFGPGTRLTVT.

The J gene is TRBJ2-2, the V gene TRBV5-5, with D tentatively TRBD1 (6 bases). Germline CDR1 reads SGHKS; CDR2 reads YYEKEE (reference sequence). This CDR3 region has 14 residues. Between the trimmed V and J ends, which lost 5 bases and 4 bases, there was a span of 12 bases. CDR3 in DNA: TGTGCCAGCAGTGGGGCAGGGGTCACCGGGGAGCTGTTTTTT. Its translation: CASSGAGVTGELFF.

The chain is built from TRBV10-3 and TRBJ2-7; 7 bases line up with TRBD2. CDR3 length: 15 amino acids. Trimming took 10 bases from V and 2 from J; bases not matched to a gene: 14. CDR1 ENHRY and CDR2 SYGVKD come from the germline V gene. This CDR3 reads CATSPSSGRAYEQYF. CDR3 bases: TGTGCCACCTCTCCTTCTAGTGGGAGGGCCTACGAGCAGTACTTC.